This TCR beta chain stems from a study of vaccination effects on CD4 cells after COVID-19. When around 10 days of culture had elapsed, CD4+ T cells were isolated. As concerns this clone: Its antigen is currently unknown.

The J segment lost 3 bases and the V segment lost 7 bases, leaving 15 bases of the junction unmatched. CDR1 and CDR2 from the germline V gene are MDHEN and SYDVKM. The CDR3 length is 17 residues. Using immunoSEQ multiplex PCR, the repertoire was profiled, and TCRdb retains in-frame clones only, with some absent. The data hold tens of thousands of clones, with 65% to 80% observed a single time. The J gene is TRBJ1-5, the V gene TRBV28; 7 nucleotides agree with TRBD1. The sequenced sample was CD4+ T cells from PBMCs cultured without peptide, obtained before COVID-19 vaccination. The TCR originated in a human donor who received a COVID-19 vaccine. The DNA of the CDR3 is TGTGCCAGCAAGACAGGGTCGTGGTTGTTTACCAATCAGCCCCAGCATTTT. Translated: CASKTGSWLFTNQPQHF.